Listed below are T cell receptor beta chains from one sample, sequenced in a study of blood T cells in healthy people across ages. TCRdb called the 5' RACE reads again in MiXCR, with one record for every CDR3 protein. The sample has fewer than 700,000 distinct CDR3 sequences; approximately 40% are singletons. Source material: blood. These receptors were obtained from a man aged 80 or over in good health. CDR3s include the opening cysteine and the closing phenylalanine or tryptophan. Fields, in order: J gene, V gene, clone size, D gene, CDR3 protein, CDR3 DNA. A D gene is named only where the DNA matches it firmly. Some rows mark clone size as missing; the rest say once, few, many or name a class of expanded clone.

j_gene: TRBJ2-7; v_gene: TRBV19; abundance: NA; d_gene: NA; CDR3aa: CASSSPTEPSYNEQYF; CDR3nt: TGTGCCAGTAGTTCTCCAACCGAACCTTCCTACAATGAGCAGTACTTC
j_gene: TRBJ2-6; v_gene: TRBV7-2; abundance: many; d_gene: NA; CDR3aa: CASSLGLSGANVLTF; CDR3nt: TGTGCCAGCAGCTTGGGTCTCTCTGGGGCCAACGTCCTGACTTTC
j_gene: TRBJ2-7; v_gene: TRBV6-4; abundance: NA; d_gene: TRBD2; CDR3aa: CASSDGGGDYEQYF; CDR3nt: TGTGCCAGCAGTGACGGCGGGGGGGACTACGAGCAGTACTTC
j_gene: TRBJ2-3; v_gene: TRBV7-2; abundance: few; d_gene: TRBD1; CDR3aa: CASSLTGTGVPDTQYF; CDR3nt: TGTGCCAGCAGCTTGACCGGGACAGGGGTGCCAGATACGCAGTATTTT
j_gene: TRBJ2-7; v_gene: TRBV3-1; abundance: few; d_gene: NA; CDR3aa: CASSQEDEQYF; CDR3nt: TGTGCCAGCAGCCAAGAAGACGAGCAGTACTTC
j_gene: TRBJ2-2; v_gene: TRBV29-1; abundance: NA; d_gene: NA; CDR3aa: CSAQDTGELFF; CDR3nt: TGCAGCGCCCAGGACACCGGGGAGCTGTTTTTT
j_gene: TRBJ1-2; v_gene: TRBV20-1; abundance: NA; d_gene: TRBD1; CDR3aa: CSARGQGGYGYTF; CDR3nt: TGCAGTGCCCGAGGACAGGGAGGCTATGGCTACACCTTC
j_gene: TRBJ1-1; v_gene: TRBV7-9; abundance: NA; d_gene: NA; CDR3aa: CASSLLQGTNTEAFF; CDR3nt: TGTGCCAGCAGCCTGTTACAGGGTACGAACACTGAAGCTTTCTTT
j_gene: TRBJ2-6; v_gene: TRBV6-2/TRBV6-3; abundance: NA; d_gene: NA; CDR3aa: CASRPPRAPISGANVLTF; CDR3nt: TGTGCCAGCAGGCCCCCGAGGGCCCCGATCTCTGGGGCCAACGTCCTGACTTTC
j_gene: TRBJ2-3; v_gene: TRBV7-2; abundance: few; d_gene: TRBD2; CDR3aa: CASSLTSGGWGDTQYF; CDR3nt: TGTGCCAGCAGCCTGACTAGCGGGGGGTGGGGGGATACGCAGTATTTT
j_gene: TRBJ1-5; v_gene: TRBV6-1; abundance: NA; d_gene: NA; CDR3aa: CASSESGDRPQHF; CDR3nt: TGTGCCAGCAGTGAAAGCGGGGACCGGCCCCAGCATTTT
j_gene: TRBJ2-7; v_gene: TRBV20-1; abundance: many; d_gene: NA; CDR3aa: CSASRAAFYEQYF; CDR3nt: TGCAGTGCTAGTAGGGCAGCCTTTTACGAGCAGTACTTC
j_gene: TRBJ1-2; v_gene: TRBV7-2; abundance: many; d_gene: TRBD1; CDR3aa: CASSLDRGSYGYTF; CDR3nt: TGTGCCAGCAGCCTGGACAGGGGAAGCTATGGCTACACCTTC
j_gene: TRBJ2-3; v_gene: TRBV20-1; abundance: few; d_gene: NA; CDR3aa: CSVPGSSTDTQYF; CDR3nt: TGCAGTGTTCCAGGTAGCAGCACAGATACGCAGTATTTT
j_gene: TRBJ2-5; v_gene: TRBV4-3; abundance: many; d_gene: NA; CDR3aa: CASSKRVGGGLQETQYF; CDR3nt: TGCGCCAGCAGTAAAAGGGTAGGCGGGGGCCTGCAAGAGACCCAGTACTTC
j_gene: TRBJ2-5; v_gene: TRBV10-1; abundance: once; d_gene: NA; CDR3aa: CASSGTIASEQYF; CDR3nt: TGCGCCAGCAGTGGGACCATAGCATCTGAGCAGTACTTC
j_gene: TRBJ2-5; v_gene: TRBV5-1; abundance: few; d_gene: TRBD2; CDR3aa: CASSAQGGGETQYF; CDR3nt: TGCGCCAGCAGCGCTCAGGGCGGGGGTGAGACCCAGTACTTC
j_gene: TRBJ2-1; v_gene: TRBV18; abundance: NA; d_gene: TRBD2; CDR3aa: CASSPTSGVYNEQFF; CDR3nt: TGTGCCAGCTCGCCGACTAGCGGGGTTTACAATGAGCAGTTCTTC
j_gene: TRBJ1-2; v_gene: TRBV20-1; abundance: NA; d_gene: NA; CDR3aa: CSATQDRGAYGYTF; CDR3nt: TGCAGTGCTACCCAAGACAGAGGAGCCTATGGCTACACCTTC
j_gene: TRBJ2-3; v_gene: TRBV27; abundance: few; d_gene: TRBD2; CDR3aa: CASSFRTSGRDTQYF; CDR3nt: TGTGCCAGCAGTTTTAGAACTAGCGGGAGGGATACGCAGTATTTT
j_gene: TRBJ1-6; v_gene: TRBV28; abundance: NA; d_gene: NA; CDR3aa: CASSAGGASSPLHF; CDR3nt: TGTGCCAGCAGCGCGGGAGGGGCGAGTTCACCCCTCCACTTT
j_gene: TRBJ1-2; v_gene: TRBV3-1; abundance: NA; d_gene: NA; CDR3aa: CASSQLRGSGGYTF; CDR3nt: TGTGCCAGCAGCCAATTGCGGGGGAGTGGAGGCTACACCTTC
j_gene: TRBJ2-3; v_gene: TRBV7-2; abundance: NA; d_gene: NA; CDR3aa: CASSLGPPPDTKYF; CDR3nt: TGTGCCAGCAGCTTAGGACCCCCTCCGGATACGAAGTATTTT
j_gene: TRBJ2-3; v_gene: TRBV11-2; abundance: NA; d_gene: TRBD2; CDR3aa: CASSHPTGLAEPSTDTQYF; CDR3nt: TGTGCCAGCAGCCATCCCACAGGACTAGCGGAACCCAGCACAGATACGCAGTATTTT
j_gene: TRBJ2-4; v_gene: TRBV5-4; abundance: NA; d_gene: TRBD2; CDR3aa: CASSASGTSVAKNIQYF; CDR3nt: TGTGCCAGCAGCGCATCCGGGACTAGCGTCGCCAAAAACATTCAGTACTTC
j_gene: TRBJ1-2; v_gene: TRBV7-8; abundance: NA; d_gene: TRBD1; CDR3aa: CASSHADRANYGYTF; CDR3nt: TGTGCCAGCAGCCACGCGGACAGGGCTAACTATGGCTACACCTTC
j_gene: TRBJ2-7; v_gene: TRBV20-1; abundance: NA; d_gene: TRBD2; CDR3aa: CSAVGEGSYEQYF; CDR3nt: TGCAGTGCAGTGGGGGAGGGCTCCTACGAGCAGTACTTC
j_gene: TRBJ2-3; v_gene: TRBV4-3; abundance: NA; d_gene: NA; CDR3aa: CASSQVRGGPTDTQYF; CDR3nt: TGCGCCAGCAGCCAAGTTCGGGGCGGCCCCACAGATACGCAGTATTTT
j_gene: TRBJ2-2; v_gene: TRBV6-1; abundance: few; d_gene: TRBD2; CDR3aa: CASSETLAGDTGELFF; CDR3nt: TGTGCCAGCAGCGAGACACTAGCGGGGGACACCGGGGAGCTGTTTTTT
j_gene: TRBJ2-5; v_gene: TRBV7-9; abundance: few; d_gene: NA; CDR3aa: CASSLRSSRLKETQYF; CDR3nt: TGTGCCAGCAGCTTACGCTCTAGTCGATTAAAAGAGACCCAGTACTTC
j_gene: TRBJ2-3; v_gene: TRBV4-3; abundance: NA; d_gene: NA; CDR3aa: CASSPLPRTDTRYF; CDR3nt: TGCGCCAGCAGCCCGCTACCCCGCACAGATACGCGGTATTTT
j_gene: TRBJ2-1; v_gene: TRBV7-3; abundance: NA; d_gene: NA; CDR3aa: CASSLLSGRDNEQFF; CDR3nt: TGTGCCAGCAGCTTATTATCGGGTAGGGACAATGAGCAGTTCTTC
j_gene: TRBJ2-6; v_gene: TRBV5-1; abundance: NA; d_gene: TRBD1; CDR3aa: CASSSGQGAPGANVLTF; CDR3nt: TGCGCCAGCAGCTCCGGACAGGGGGCTCCCGGGGCCAACGTCCTGACTTTC
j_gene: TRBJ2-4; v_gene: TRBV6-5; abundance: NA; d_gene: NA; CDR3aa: CASSYSSDRAKNIQYF; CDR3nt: TGTGCCAGCAGCTACTCTAGCGACCGAGCCAAAAACATTCAGTACTTC
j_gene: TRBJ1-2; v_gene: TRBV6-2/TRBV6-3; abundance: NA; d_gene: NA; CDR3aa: CASRQYGYTF; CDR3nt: TGTGCCAGCAGACAGTATGGCTACACCTTC
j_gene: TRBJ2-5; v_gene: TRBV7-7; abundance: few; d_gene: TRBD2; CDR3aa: CASSLGAGGHETQYF; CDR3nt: TGTGCCAGCAGCTTAGGCGCGGGGGGGCACGAGACCCAGTACTTC
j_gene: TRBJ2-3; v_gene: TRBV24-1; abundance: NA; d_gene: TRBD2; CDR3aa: CATSDPSPSGGPDTQYF; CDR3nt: TGTGCCACCAGTGATCCCTCGCCTAGCGGGGGGCCAGATACGCAGTATTTT
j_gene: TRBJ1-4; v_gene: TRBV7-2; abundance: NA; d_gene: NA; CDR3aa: CASSLARRDKLFF; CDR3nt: TGTGCCAGCAGCTTAGCCCGCAGGGATAAACTGTTTTTT
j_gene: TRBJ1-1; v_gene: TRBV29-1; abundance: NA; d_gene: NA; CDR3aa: CSGAVDTEAFF; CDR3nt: TGCAGCGGTGCCGTGGACACTGAAGCTTTCTTT
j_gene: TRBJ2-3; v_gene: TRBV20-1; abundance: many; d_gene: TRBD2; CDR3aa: CSAPKTSGRTDTQYF; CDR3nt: TGCAGTGCTCCCAAGACTAGCGGGCGCACAGATACGCAGTATTTT